This TCR beta chain was documented in a study of control samples from healthy donors and cancer patients. Clones were read by immunoSEQ multiplex PCR, and TCRdb kept only the in-frame ones, dropping some. The sample shows around 140,000 clones, over 75% of them seen only once. This CDR3 has 13 amino acids. The germline V and J ends were trimmed by 7 bases and 8 bases, with 17 bases remaining between them. The V gene's germline CDR1 is SQVTM and CDR2 ANQGSEA. The clonotype originates from a man aged 35 to 55 in good health. V usage is TRBV29-1 and J usage is TRBJ1-4; no definite D call. Sequencing was carried out using blood. Here the CDR3 DNA reads TGCAGCGGCCTACCGAGGACCGGAGAAAAACTGTTTTTT. It codes for CSGLPRTGEKLFF. Supplemented by reference TRBV29-1 and TRBJ1-4, the full variable domain reads SAVISQKPSRDICQRGTSLTIQCQVDSQVTMMFWYRQQPGQSLTLIATANQGSEATYESGFVIDKFPISRPNLTFSTLTVSNMSPEDSSIYLCSGLPRTGEKLFFGSGTQLSVL.